The 27 T cell receptor beta chains reported below all come from one sample, sequenced in a study of cytomegalovirus exposure and HLA in healthy donors. Profiling relied on immunoSEQ multiplex PCR, and the TCRdb table lists in-frame clones only, not all of them. The table lists hundreds of thousands of clones, 86% of them singletons, with 0.8% to 0.85% in the top ten. Material for sequencing was PBMCs. The receptors shown here come from a woman under 30 in good health and CMV-seronegative.

The chain carries TRBV5-1 and TRBJ2-2; tentative D call: TRBD2 (8 bases). The CDR3 consists of 15 residues. Looked up from germline, CDR1 is SGHRS and CDR2 is YFSETQ. Trimming left V 4 bases short and J 3 bases short, with 13 bases between. CDR3 DNA sequence: TGCGCCAGCAGCGTTAGCGGGACAGACACCGGGGAGCTGTTTTTT. Protein product: CASSVSGTDTGELFF. The entire variable domain, with the rest obtained from reference TRBV5-1 and TRBJ2-2, is as follows: KAGVTQTPRYLIKTRGQQVTLSCSPISGHRSVSWYQQTPGQGLQFLFEYFSETQRNKGNFPGRFSGRQFSNSRSEMNVSTLELGDSALYLCASSVSGTDTGELFFGEGSRLTVL.

V is TRBV6-4 and J is TRBJ2-7, with D uncertain. The CDR3 consists of 11 residues. In germline, CDR1 is MRHNA, CDR2 SNTAGT. Trimming stripped 3 bases from V and 5 bases from J, with 5 bases between. The chain's CDR3 is CASSEFDEQYF. The CDR3 DNA reads as TGTGCCAGCAGTGAGTTCGACGAGCAGTACTTC.

The chain carries TRBV29-1 and TRBJ2-7; 10 bases agree with TRBD1. Per germline, CDR1 SQVTM and CDR2 ANQGSEA. The CDR3 runs 17 residues. V was clipped by 4 bases and J by 4 bases; unmatched bases: 16. The CDR3 reads CSVVGDPGQGISYEQYF. The CDR3 DNA reads TGCAGCGTTGTAGGGGATCCGGGACAGGGGATTTCTTACGAGCAGTACTTC.

In its sample, this clone was seen once. The rearrangement links TRBV7-9 to TRBJ1-3; D not certain. Germline assignment: CDR1 SEHNR and CDR2 FQNEAQ (reference sequence). The CDR3 totals 16 residues. The V end lost 5 bases, the J end lost 0 bases, and 14 bases lay between the germline ends. The chain's CDR3 is CASSPKVPSSGNTIYF. CDR3 nucleotides: TGTGCCAGCAGCCCTAAAGTACCGAGCTCTGGAAACACCATATATTTT.

The chain uses TRBV4-1 and TRBJ2-7, with D possibly being TRBD2 (5 bases). CDR1 MGHRA and CDR2 YSYEKL come from the germline V gene. The CDR3 extends over 14 amino acids. Trimming took 0 bases from V and 6 from J, leaving 12 bases between them. CDR3: CASSQDPGRTEQYF. In nucleotides, the CDR3 is TGCGCCAGCAGCCAAGATCCGGGGAGAACCGAGCAGTACTTC.

This clone was counted only a few times. The rearrangement joins TRBV7-9 to TRBJ1-2, with 8 positions matching TRBD1. CDR3 length: 16 residues. In germline, CDR1 is SEHNR, CDR2 FQNEAQ (reference sequence). V gave up 4 bases and J gave up 4 bases; unmatched junction bases: 11. CDR3 coding DNA: TGTGCCAGCAGCTCAGGGGGACAGGCGAACTTCTATGGCTACACCTTC. It translates to CASSSGGQANFYGYTF.

The gene calls are TRBV4-2 and TRBJ2-1; TRBD1 is a possible D gene (8 bases). The germline V gene encodes CDR1 LGHNA and CDR2 YNFKEQ. V lost 0 bases and J 4 bases, leaving 13 bases between the germline ends. CDR3 length: 16 residues. The CDR3 bases are TGTGCCAGCAGCCAAGACGGACAGGGAGGGTACAATGAGCAGTTCTTC. Translated, it gives CASSQDGQGGYNEQFF.

In regard to this clone: Sequence at one end of the junction differs from germline and may be a read error. The CDR3 here is CASSSTSGSTRELFF. The CDR3, as DNA: TGTGCCAGCAGTTCGACTAGCGGGTCCACCCGGGAGCTGTTTTTT. The chain employs TRBV6-5 and TRBJ2-2; 10 nucleotides align to TRBD2. This CDR3 comprises 15 residues. Germline values: CDR1 MNHEY, CDR2 SVGAGI.

The chain carries TRBV27 and TRBJ2-7; 7 bases are shared with TRBD1. Trimming at V came to 3 bases and at J to 2 bases, leaving 10 bases not matched to a gene. Germline CDR1 is MNHEY and CDR2 is SMNVEV (reference sequence). This CDR3 spans 16 amino acids. The CDR3 DNA sequence: TGTGCCAGCAGTTTTGTCACTGGGACAGCAACCTACGAGCAGTACTTC. Residues: CASSFVTGTATYEQYF.

The J gene is TRBJ2-7, the V gene TRBV7-8; 8 nucleotides match TRBD2. The ends lost 3 bases at V and 1 base at J; junction bases unmatched: 8. Germline CDR1 is SGHVS and CDR2 is FQNEAQ. The CDR3 spans 16 residues. DNA of the CDR3: TGTGCCAGCAGCTTTCAAAGCGGGAGCGGTTCCTACGAGCAGTACTTC. This translates into CASSFQSGSGSYEQYF.

This chain links TRBV27 with TRBJ2-1; 9 bases agree with TRBD1. CDR1 is MNHEY and CDR2 is SMNVEV in the germline V gene (reference sequence). V lost 6 bases to trimming and J lost 9 bases; unmatched junction nucleotides: 9. The CDR3 consists of 14 residues. This CDR3 reads CASRPGQGYGEQFF. CDR3 bases: TGTGCCAGCAGGCCGGGACAGGGTTACGGTGAGCAGTTCTTC.

The chain recombines TRBV7-8 with TRBJ1-4; D unclear. CDR3 length equals 13 residues. Germline V lookup: CDR1 SGHVS, CDR2 FQNEAQ. The V gene lost 0 bases and the J gene lost 10 bases, with 9 bases spanning the gap. The CDR3 sequence is CASSLAGRGKLFF. Here the CDR3 DNA reads TGTGCCAGCAGCTTAGCAGGACGGGGAAAACTGTTTTTT.

The V gene is TRBV28, the J gene TRBJ1-4; 10 bases align to TRBD1. Germline V gene lookup returns CDR1 MDHEN and CDR2 SYDVKM. V trimming: 7 bases; J trimming: 2 bases; junction bases outside the gene matches: 4. The length of the CDR3 is 15 residues. The CDR3 bases are TGTGCCAGCAACCCGGACAGGGGGACTAATGAAAAACTGTTTTTT. As protein: CASNPDRGTNEKLFF.

A single count supports this clone. The CDR3 region has the DNA TGTGCCAGCAGCCCGACGACACTAGGTGGTGAGCAGTTCTTC. Its protein is CASSPTTLGGEQFF. The chain employs TRBV16 and TRBJ2-1; D might be TRBD2 (5 bases). The germline V gene has CDR1 KGHSY and CDR2 FQNENV. V was clipped by 4 bases and J by 9 bases, with 16 bases between them. The CDR3 is made up of 14 amino acids.

The genes are TRBV2 and TRBJ2-7; no firm D call. The CDR3 is made up of 11 amino acids. Germline V gene lookup returns CDR1 SNHLY and CDR2 FYNNEI. The V gene lost 5 bases and the J gene lost 9 bases, with 11 bases spanning the gap. Here the CDR3 reads CASSPIRGQYF. CDR3 DNA sequence: TGTGCCAGCAGTCCCATACGAGGGCAGTACTTC.

This chain connects TRBV21-1 to TRBJ2-7; the DNA was not compared with TRBD2, the D call given in the table. TRBV21-1 is a known pseudogene. The CDR3 extends over 17 amino acids. In nucleotides, the CDR3 is TGTGCCAGCAGCACACCTGACAAGCGGGACTCGCCCTACGAGCAGTACTTC. Protein product: CASSTPDKRDSPYEQYF.

The chain employs TRBV27 and TRBJ1-1; weak D call: TRBD1 (6 bases). The CDR3 spans 14 residues. The V gene's germline CDR1 is MNHEY and CDR2 SMNVEV (reference sequence). V was clipped by 3 bases and J by 4 bases, with 12 bases between them. CDR3 sequence (DNA): TGTGCCAGCAGTTTCGCAGGGGTTGGCACTGAAGCTTTCTTT. Protein product: CASSFAGVGTEAFF.

This chain connects TRBV10-3 to TRBJ2-4, with D perhaps TRBD2 (6 bases). The V end lost 8 bases, the J end lost 2 bases, and 16 bases lay between the germline ends. Germline CDR1 reads ENHRY; CDR2 reads SYGVKD. This CDR3 region has 15 residues. Here the CDR3 DNA reads TGTGCCATCGGAGGGGACCGGGGGACCAAAAACATTCAGTACTTC. As protein: CAIGGDRGTKNIQYF.

This chain uses TRBV19 with TRBJ1-1, with D unclear. V was trimmed by 1 base and J by 4 bases, leaving 10 bases between them. CDR3 length: 14 amino acids. CDR1 and CDR2 (germline): LNHDA, SQIVND (reference sequence). DNA of the CDR3: TGTGCCAGTAGTATAGTAGCCGTCGTCACTGAAGCTTTCTTT. This encodes CASSIVAVVTEAFF.

The CDR3 sequence is CASSFLSLQGANEQYF. CDR3 DNA sequence: TGTGCCAGCAGCTTCCTTTCCTTACAGGGGGCGAACGAGCAGTACTTC. The genes are TRBV11-2 and TRBJ2-7; 9 nucleotides align to TRBD1. The CDR3 sequence is 16 residues long. The ends lost 3 bases at V and 5 bases at J; junction bases unmatched: 11. Per the germline V gene, CDR1 is SGHAT and CDR2 is FQNNGV.

This chain links TRBV28 with TRBJ2-5; D perhaps matches TRBD1 (8 bases). The germline V gene has CDR1 MDHEN and CDR2 SYDVKM. V was pared by 4 bases and J by 5 bases, with 17 bases between. This CDR3 has 15 amino acids. CDR3 protein: CASSSNHRGGETQYF. CDR3 DNA sequence: TGTGCCAGCAGTTCTAATCACAGGGGGGGGGAGACCCAGTACTTC.

The genes are TRBV27 and TRBJ1-1; maybe TRBD1 (5 bases). V dropped 7 bases and J dropped 0 bases, with 18 bases sitting between them. Germline values: CDR1 MNHEY, CDR2 SMNVEV (reference sequence). This CDR3 has 16 amino acids. CDR3 region: CASTPRADGLNTEAFF. Written as DNA, the CDR3 is TGTGCCAGCACACCCAGGGCCGATGGATTGAACACTGAAGCTTTCTTT.

This rearrangement joins TRBV2 to TRBJ2-1; 10 bases match TRBD2. The trim removed 4 bases at V and 4 bases at J, leaving 4 bases unmatched. Germline V gene data show CDR1 as SNHLY and CDR2 as FYNNEI. This CDR3 is built from 15 residues. The CDR3 DNA is TGTGCCAGCAGTGTTAGCGGGGGGCAATACAATGAGCAGTTCTTC. It is translated as CASSVSGGQYNEQFF.

In nucleotides, the CDR3 is TGTGCCAGCAGCGCGTCAGGGTGGGAGACCCAGTACTTC. It specifies CASSASGWETQYF. V usage is TRBV9 and J usage is TRBJ2-5; TRBD1 might be the D (5 bases). The V end lost 3 bases, the J end lost 5 bases, and 11 bases lay between the germline ends. The germline V gene encodes CDR1 SGDLS and CDR2 YYNGEE. This CDR3 comprises 13 residues.

The V and J genes are TRBV10-1 and TRBJ2-7; 7 nucleotides line up with TRBD1. The trim removed 5 bases at V and 4 bases at J, leaving 14 bases unmatched. CDR3 length equals 16 residues. The V gene's germline CDR1 is WNHNN and CDR2 SYGVQD (reference sequence). Here the CDR3 reads CASSHAGGLAIYEQYF. The CDR3 coding sequence is TGCGCCAGCAGTCACGCAGGGGGTCTGGCTATTTACGAGCAGTACTTC.

This chain connects TRBV2 to TRBJ1-6; 11 bases map to TRBD1. The CDR3 spans 15 residues. Germline trimming cut 7 bases from V and 12 bases from J; bases unmatched to any gene: 11. Germline V lookup: CDR1 SNHLY, CDR2 FYNNEI. The CDR3 here is CASNPGTGGWGPLHF. In DNA, the CDR3 is TGTGCCAGCAACCCCGGGACAGGGGGGTGGGGACCCCTCCACTTT.

The CDR3 protein is CASREREGQNEQFF. For the CDR3, the DNA is TGTGCCAGCCGGGAGCGGGAGGGCCAGAATGAGCAGTTCTTC. This chain uses TRBV2 with TRBJ2-1, with 10 bases identical to TRBD2. Trimming at V came to 8 bases and at J to 7 bases, leaving 8 bases not matched to a gene. Germline loops: CDR1 SNHLY, CDR2 FYNNEI. The CDR3 contains 14 residues.